This TCR beta chain stems from a study of chronic HIV infection and antiretroviral therapy. TCRdb used MiXCR to reprocess the 5' RACE reads, holding one entry per CDR3 protein. Of approximately 47,000 distinct CDR3 sequences in the sample, approximately 19% were seen once. This CDR3 contains 14 residues. Germline CDR1 reads MNHEY; CDR2 reads SVGAGI. V dropped 7 bases and J dropped 6 bases, with 19 bases sitting between them. The sequencing input was peripheral blood. The source of this sequence is an adult who had HIV and had not received antiretroviral therapy, or was an uninfected healthy control (not recorded which). V usage is TRBV6-5 and J usage is TRBJ2-7; no clear D. CDR3 protein: CASIKVIGYGEQYF. CDR3 DNA: TGTGCCAGCATTAAGGTGATCGGCTACGGCGAGCAGTACTTC.